The rows below give T cell receptor beta chains drawn from one sample of a study of shared clonotypes between healthy human individuals. Assay used: immunoSEQ multiplex PCR; TCRdb lists only in-frame clones, some missing. The sample has under 650,000 clones, 95% to 97% seen once. Sequencing was performed on naive CD4+ T cells sorted from blood. These receptors originate from a woman between 25 and 40 years old in good health. CDR3s include the opening cysteine and the closing phenylalanine or tryptophan. The size field is filled for only some rows; it gives once, few, many or a size class.

j_call | clone_size | v_call | cdr3_aa
TRBJ1-1 | . | TRBV10-1 | CASSRTVANTEAFF
TRBJ1-2 | . | TRBV9 | CASRGTGGPDYGYTF
TRBJ2-1 | . | TRBV5-1 | CASSFDGYNEQFF
TRBJ2-7 | . | TRBV7-9 | CASSLGEGPYEQYF
TRBJ1-5 | . | TRBV5-1 | CASSLVGPHQPQHF
TRBJ2-7 | . | TRBV6-1 | CASSEALAGVYEQYF
TRBJ2-2 | . | TRBV15 | CATRQGEYTGELFF
TRBJ1-1 | . | TRBV11-2 | CASSLGPDTEAFF
. | once | TRBV9 | CASSVGGWGNSYEQYF
TRBJ2-7 | . | TRBV21-1 | CASSKSGTSGSSYEQYF
TRBJ1-5 | . | TRBV29-1 | CSASQGLGQPQHF
TRBJ2-7 | . | TRBV28 | CASSLDRTYEQYF
TRBJ2-7 | . | TRBV6-6 | CASSYGGTYEQYF
TRBJ1-1 | . | TRBV5-1 | CASSLEGAANTEAFF
TRBJ1-2 | . | TRBV25-1 | CASSETGNYGYTF
TRBJ2-7 | . | TRBV5-1 | CASSPGTSLSSYEQYF